These 6 T cell receptor beta chains share one sample of origin, sequenced in a study of immune evolution from preneoplasia to lung adenocarcinoma. The protocol was immunoSEQ multiplex PCR, while the TCRdb copy is restricted to in-frame clones and leaves out a portion. This sample has more than 3,500 clones; about 84% occur once, and the top ten carry 4.5% to 7%. The sample comprised FFPE lung adenocarcinoma in situ tissue. These receptors originate from a person aged 65 to 85 with lung adenocarcinoma.

This chain joins TRBV30 and TRBJ1-2; TRBD1 matches 10 bases. J lost 6 bases, V lost 4 bases, and 8 bases had no gene match. The CDR3 consists of 14 residues. Germline assignment: CDR1 GTSNPN and CDR2 SVGIG (reference sequence). The CDR3 coding sequence is TGTGCCTGGACTGGGGACAGGGGAAGAGATGGCTACACCTTC. Its translation: CAWTGDRGRDGYTF.

The chain has TRBV18 and TRBJ2-1, with 11 bases aligning to TRBD2. Germline V lookup: CDR1 KGHSH, CDR2 LQKENI. The trim removed 3 bases at V and 4 bases at J, leaving 8 bases unmatched. This CDR3 has 17 residues. The CDR3 DNA is TGTGCCAGCTCACCTACCGGACTAGCGGGCCTTTACAATGAGCAGTTCTTC. Translation: CASSPTGLAGLYNEQFF.

This sequence joins TRBV6-1 and TRBJ2-4; 7 nucleotides agree with TRBD2. V was pared by 3 bases and J by 1 base, with 3 bases of the junction left unmatched. CDR1 is MNHNS and CDR2 is SASEGT in the germline V gene. The CDR3 consists of 15 residues. The CDR3 region is CASSDFGGAKNIQYF. The CDR3 DNA is TGTGCCAGCAGTGACTTCGGGGGGGCCAAAAACATTCAGTACTTC.

The chain links TRBV18 to TRBJ2-6; the D is unclear. CDR3 length: 13 residues. Germline assignment: CDR1 KGHSH and CDR2 LQKENI. V was pared by 6 bases and J by 4 bases, with 7 bases between. This chain's CDR3 is CASSSPGANVLTF. CDR3 nucleotides: TGTGCCAGCTCGTCCCCCGGGGCCAACGTCCTGACTTTC.

The genes are TRBV6-1 and TRBJ2-1; D is uncertain. V dropped 1 base and J dropped 4 bases, with 8 bases sitting between them. Germline loops: CDR1 MNHNS, CDR2 SASEGT. CDR3 length equals 14 residues. The CDR3 loop is CASSEVNRYNEQFF. The CDR3 nucleotides are TGTGCCAGCAGTGAAGTAAACCGATACAATGAGCAGTTCTTC.

This clone was observed a few times. The rearrangement links TRBV7-9 to TRBJ2-7; D is possibly TRBD1 or TRBD2 (5 bases each). The CDR3 spans 17 residues. Germline V lookup: CDR1 SEHNR, CDR2 FQNEAQ (reference sequence). V was clipped by 4 bases and J by 4 bases, with 23 bases between them. CDR3 loop: CASSSPVRAGSKYEQYF. Written as DNA, the CDR3 is TGTGCCAGCAGCTCCCCCGTCCGGGCAGGGAGCAAGTACGAGCAGTACTTC.